Following are 32 T cell receptor beta chains from one sample sequenced in a study of blood T cell repertoires in COVID-19. Sequenced by immunoSEQ multiplex PCR; TCRdb stores in-frame clones only, minus some. Among about 280,000 clones, about 89% were seen once, and the ten largest hold approximately 2.2%. The sample comprised peripheral blood. The receptors here all came from a man aged 50 to 59 with acute or convalescent COVID-19.

This rearrangement joins TRBV10-3 to TRBJ2-3; 11 nucleotides align to TRBD2. The germline V gene has CDR1 ENHRY and CDR2 SYGVKD. Trimming cost V 2 bases and J 0 bases; bases outside gene matches: 10. CDR3 length: 19 amino acids. The CDR3 reads CAISEPGLAVTPSTDTQYF. The CDR3 DNA follows: TGTGCCATCAGTGAGCCGGGACTAGCGGTTACTCCTAGCACAGATACGCAGTATTTT.

This chain links TRBV5-1 with TRBJ2-3; 12 bases align to TRBD2. The CDR3 totals 17 residues. Germline V gene data show CDR1 as SGHRS and CDR2 as YFSETQ. With 1 base clipped from V and 5 bases from J, the junction kept 8 bases outside the gene matches. The DNA of the CDR3 is TGCGCCAGCAGCTTGACCCGACTAGCGGGGGTTGTAGATACGCAGTATTTT. This sequence encodes CASSLTRLAGVVDTQYF.

V usage is TRBV27 and J usage is TRBJ1-1; 9 nucleotides line up with TRBD1. V was pared by 2 bases and J by 5 bases, with 3 bases of the junction left unmatched. Germline V gene sequence: CDR1 MNHEY, CDR2 SMNVEV (reference sequence). The CDR3 covers 14 residues. The CDR3 loop reads CASSLHRGRTEAFF. The CDR3 nucleotides read TGTGCCAGCAGTTTACACAGGGGGCGGACTGAAGCTTTCTTT.

The chain uses TRBV20-1 and TRBJ2-7; D is unclear. This CDR3 region has 11 residues. The germline V gene encodes CDR1 DFQATT and CDR2 SNEGSKA (reference sequence). Between the trimmed V and J ends, which lost 0 bases and 2 bases, there was a span of 2 bases. The CDR3 DNA follows: TGCAGTGCTAGAGATACCTACGAGCAGTACTTC. Its translation: CSARDTYEQYF.

This clone was observed once. V is TRBV7-3 and J is TRBJ1-2; 7 bases align to TRBD1. The CDR3 is 14 residues long. V was pared by 2 bases and J by 3 bases, with 3 bases of the junction left unmatched. Germline CDR1 reads SGHTA; CDR2 reads FQGTGA. The CDR3 loop reads CASSLGTDDYGYTF. The DNA of the CDR3 is TGTGCCAGCAGCTTAGGGACAGACGACTATGGCTACACCTTC.

The chain recombines TRBV7-9 with TRBJ2-3; 13 bases are shared with TRBD2. Germline CDR1 reads SEHNR; CDR2 reads FQNEAQ (reference sequence). This CDR3 spans 14 amino acids. J was trimmed by 2 bases and V by 8 bases; bases with no gene match: 1. The CDR3 DNA is TGTGCCAGCGGACTAGCGGGGGCCACAGATACGCAGTATTTT. Translation gives CASGLAGATDTQYF. The full variable domain, its missing parts supplied by reference TRBV7-9 and TRBJ2-3, is DTGVSQNPRHKITKRGQNVTFRCDPISEHNRLYWYRQTLGQGPEFLTYFQNEAQLEKSRLLSDRFSAERPKGSFSTLEIQRTEQGDSAMYLCASGLAGATDTQYFGPGTRLTVL.

This clone was detected once. The V and J genes are TRBV11-2 and TRBJ1-6; TRBD1 is a possible D gene (5 bases). The CDR3 loop spans 14 amino acids. Between the trimmed V and J ends, which lost 6 bases and 8 bases, there was a span of 14 bases. Germline-derived CDR1 and CDR2 are SGHAT and FQNNGV. The CDR3 reads CASSFTAGDSPLHF. In nucleotides, the CDR3 is TGTGCCAGCAGTTTTACGGCGGGGGATTCACCCCTCCACTTT.

CDR3 DNA: TGTGCCAGCAGGGACCAGACTAGCGGGGCGGGAGAGACCCAGTACTTC. Translation gives CASRDQTSGAGETQYF. The chain carries TRBV2 and TRBJ2-5; 11 nucleotides match TRBD2. The length of the CDR3 is 16 residues. Germline CDR1 and CDR2: SNHLY and FYNNEI. Trimming at V came to 6 bases and at J to 4 bases, leaving 10 bases not matched to a gene.

The rearrangement joins TRBV30 to TRBJ2-7; 8 bases are shared with TRBD2. Germline CDR1 and CDR2: GTSNPN and SVGIG (reference sequence). This CDR3 has 12 amino acids. V trimming: 8 bases; J trimming: 5 bases; junction bases outside the gene matches: 8. CDR3 loop: CAHLRGGDEQYF. CDR3 in DNA: TGTGCCCACCTCCGGGGGGGGGACGAGCAGTACTTC.

The chain links TRBV9 to TRBJ1-1, with TRBD1 identical over 8 bases. The CDR3 contains 15 residues. From germline, CDR1 is SGDLS and CDR2 YYNGEE. J was trimmed by 6 bases and V by 3 bases; bases with no gene match: 10. The CDR3 DNA is TGTGCCAGCAGCGGATCCCGGCAGGGGGCCGCTGAAGCTTTCTTT. Its protein is CASSGSRQGAAEAFF. Full variable domain (rest looked up from reference TRBV9 and TRBJ1-1): DSGVTQTPKHLITATGQRVTLRCSPRSGDLSVYWYQQSLDQGLQFLIQYYNGEERAKGNILERFSAQQFPDLHSELNLSSLELGDSALYFCASSGSRQGAAEAFFGQGTRLTVV.

This clone appeared once. The rearrangement links TRBV30 to TRBJ2-3; no reliable D call. The CDR3 is 12 residues long. Trimming pared 2 bases from V and 2 bases from J, leaving 5 bases between. The germline CDR1 and CDR2 sequences are GTSNPN and SVGIG (reference sequence). The CDR3, as DNA: TGTGCCTGGAGTATAGACACAGATACGCAGTATTTT. It yields the protein CAWSIDTDTQYF.

The chain uses TRBV2 and TRBJ2-1; 8 bases fit TRBD1. This CDR3 contains 14 residues. Germline V gives CDR1 SNHLY, CDR2 FYNNEI. The junction had 8 bases not matched to a gene; V was cut back by 7 bases and J by 6 bases. CDR3 in amino acids: CASTVLDRGNEQFF. The CDR3 region has the DNA TGTGCCAGCACGGTCCTTGACAGGGGCAATGAGCAGTTCTTC.

This clone showed up just once. The gene calls are TRBV27 and TRBJ1-5; D might be TRBD1 (6 bases). This CDR3 is 16 amino acids long. CDR1 is MNHEY and CDR2 is SMNVEV in the germline V gene (reference sequence). Trimming left V 2 bases short and J 1 base short, with 12 bases between. As DNA, the CDR3 is TGTGCCAGCAGTTTAGGGGGCGTAGCGAGCAATCAGCCCCAGCATTTT. It codes for CASSLGGVASNQPQHF.

The V gene is TRBV13, the J gene TRBJ1-2; D uncertain. This CDR3 region has 16 residues. V was pared by 5 bases and J by 4 bases, with 20 bases between. Germline CDR1 and CDR2: PRHDT and FYEKMQ (reference sequence). CDR3 protein: CASSHSPPLGFYGYTF. CDR3 bases: TGTGCCAGCAGCCACTCCCCACCGTTGGGCTTCTATGGCTACACCTTC. The complete variable domain, with remaining parts taken from reference TRBV13 and TRBJ1-2, reads AAGVIQSPRHLIKEKRETATLKCYPIPRHDTVYWYQQGPGQDPQFLISFYEKMQSDKGSIPDRFSAQQFSDYHSELNMSSLELGDSALYFCASSHSPPLGFYGYTFGSGTRLTVV.

The gene calls are TRBV6-2 or TRBV6-3 and TRBJ1-5, with D perhaps matching TRBD1 (5 bases). Germline lookup yields CDR1 MNHEY and CDR2 SVGEGT. Trimming cost V 6 bases and J 5 bases, with 8 bases left between them. The CDR3 spans 12 residues. DNA of the CDR3: TGTGCCAGCAGCACGACAGATCAGCCCCAGCATTTT. Protein: CASSTTDQPQHF.

This clone showed up just once. This chain uses TRBV3-1 (or the pseudogene TRBV3-2) with TRBJ1-6, with 7 nucleotides matching TRBD1. CDR3 size: 16 residues. V dropped 4 bases and J dropped 6; count of bases not matched to a gene: 9. Germline V gene sequence: CDR1 LGHDT, CDR2 YNNKEL (reference sequence). Written as DNA, the CDR3 is TGTGCCAGCAGCCCGACCCCGGGACAGATTAATTCACCCCTCCACTTT. Amino acid sequence: CASSPTPGQINSPLHF.

The gene calls are TRBV10-3 and TRBJ1-3; D unclear. Trimming removed 6 bases from V and 0 bases from J, with 12 bases in between. The germline CDR1 and CDR2 sequences are ENHRY and SYGVKD. CDR3 length equals 15 residues. CDR3 DNA sequence: TGTGCCATCAGATCCACAGAGAGCTCTGGAAACACCATATATTTT. Its protein is CAIRSTESSGNTIYF.

The chain carries TRBV2 and TRBJ2-1, with 9 positions matching TRBD2. The germline V gene has CDR1 SNHLY and CDR2 FYNNEI. This CDR3 is 13 amino acids long. J was trimmed by 9 bases and V by 4 bases; bases with no gene match: 4. The CDR3 DNA follows: TGTGCCAGCAGTGTAGTAGCGGGGGTTGAGCAGTTCTTC. Its protein product is CASSVVAGVEQFF. Full variable domain (missing parts from reference TRBV2 and TRBJ2-1): EPEVTQTPSHQVTQMGQEVILRCVPISNHLYFYWYRQILGQKVEFLVSFYNNEISEKSEIFDDQFSVERPDGSNFTLKIRSTKLEDSAMYFCASSVVAGVEQFFGPGTRLTVL.

This clone was detected once. V and J are TRBV5-4 and TRBJ2-5; possible D gene TRBD1, 6 bases. The CDR3 contains 14 residues. CDR1 and CDR2 (germline): SGHNT, YYREEE (reference sequence). Trimming cost V 0 bases and J 1 base, with 7 bases left between them. The CDR3 sequence is CASSLGQAQETQYF. DNA for the CDR3: TGTGCCAGCAGCTTGGGACAGGCCCAAGAGACCCAGTACTTC.

The gene calls are TRBV10-2 and TRBJ2-7; a weak D match, TRBD1 (6 bases). Per germline, CDR1 WSHSY and CDR2 SAAADI. Between the trimmed V and J ends, which lost 8 bases and 1 base, there was a span of 9 bases. The CDR3 sequence is 12 residues long. The DNA of the CDR3 is TGCGCCAGCCGGGACATTTCCTACGAGCAGTACTTC. This encodes CASRDISYEQYF.

The chain combines TRBV6-2 or TRBV6-3 with TRBJ2-1, with 10 bases lining up with TRBD2. The germline V gene has CDR1 MNHEY and CDR2 SVGEGT. After removal of 6 bases from V and 6 bases from J, the junction contained 5 bases not matched to a gene. CDR3 length equals 14 residues. Here the CDR3 reads CASRPSGGGNEQFF. The CDR3 DNA reads TGTGCCAGCAGGCCTAGCGGGGGAGGCAATGAGCAGTTCTTC.

The chain couples TRBV2 to TRBJ1-2, with D possibly matching TRBD1 (5 bases). This CDR3 spans 15 amino acids. Germline lookup yields CDR1 SNHLY and CDR2 FYNNEI. V lost 0 bases and J 8 bases, leaving 16 bases between the germline ends. CDR3: CASSEARSAGRGYTF. For the CDR3, the DNA is TGTGCCAGCAGTGAAGCGCGGTCCGCAGGGCGGGGCTACACCTTC.

V gene TRBV4-2 combines with J gene TRBJ1-4; D remains ambiguous. The CDR3 totals 15 residues. Trimming cost V 0 bases and J 8 bases, with 13 bases left between them. CDR1 LGHNA and CDR2 YNFKEQ come from the germline V gene. Written as DNA, the CDR3 is TGTGCCAGCAGCCAAGATTCCCCCCCGAGGGAAAAACTGTTTTTT. Its translation is CASSQDSPPREKLFF.

The chain combines TRBV12-3 or TRBV12-4 with TRBJ1-2; a weak D match, TRBD1 (6 bases). V lost 6 bases and J 7 bases, leaving 15 bases between the germline ends. This CDR3 is built from 13 residues. CDR3 residues: CASSHTGFPGYTF. The CDR3 DNA sequence: TGTGCCAGCAGCCATACAGGGTTCCCTGGCTACACCTTC.

The rearrangement links TRBV5-8 to TRBJ1-2; D ambiguous. CDR1 and CDR2 (germline): SGHTS, YDEGEE. This CDR3 comprises 14 residues. The V and J ends lost 4 bases and 3 bases respectively, with 13 bases between them. The CDR3 DNA follows: TGTGCCAGCAGCCGACGAGGGAAAGACTATGGCTACACCTTC. It codes for CASSRRGKDYGYTF. Variable domain in full (rest from reference TRBV5-8 and TRBJ1-2): EAGVTQSPTHLIKTRGQQATLRCSPISGHTSVYWYQQALGLGLQFLLWYDEGEERNRGNFPPRFSGRQFPNYSSELNVNALELEDSALYLCASSRRGKDYGYTFGSGTRLTVV.

This clone was detected a few times. The rearrangement links TRBV5-1 to TRBJ1-5; 7 bases are a match to TRBD1. V dropped 4 bases and J dropped 7; count of bases not matched to a gene: 11. CDR1 is SGHRS and CDR2 is YFSETQ in the germline V gene. This CDR3 is built from 15 residues. Written as DNA, the CDR3 is TGCGCCAGCAGCCCGACAGGGAACCTTCTCCAGCCCCAGCATTTT. Translated, it gives CASSPTGNLLQPQHF.

The gene calls are TRBV2 and TRBJ1-1, with TRBD1 identical over 11 bases. The V and J ends lost 11 bases and 1 base, in that order; junction bases with no gene match: 6. This CDR3 spans 14 amino acids. Looked up from germline, CDR1 is SNHLY and CDR2 is FYNNEI. This CDR3 is CARGTGGRNTEAFF. The CDR3 coding sequence is TGTGCCCGGGGGACAGGGGGGAGGAACACTGAAGCTTTCTTT.

About this clone itself: This could be a read error, since a much larger clone is one nucleotide away. The sample contains more than one DNA sequence encoding this CDR3. This rearrangement joins TRBV29-1 to TRBJ1-5; D is unresolved. The CDR3 extends over 10 amino acids. V gave up 6 bases and J gave up 5 bases, with 5 bases separating them. Looked up from germline, CDR1 is SQVTM and CDR2 is ANQGSEA. CDR3 in amino acids: CSVGDQPQHF. The CDR3 DNA sequence: TGCAGCGTGGGAGATCAGCCCCAGCATTTT.

V is TRBV6-6 and J is TRBJ1-2; 9 bases match TRBD1. The CDR3 length is 16 residues. Germline values: CDR1 MNHNY, CDR2 SVGAGI (reference sequence). Trimming cost V 4 bases and J 4 bases; bases outside gene matches: 10. The CDR3 region has the DNA TGTGCCAGCAGTTCCGGTACAGGGGGCTACGGCTATGGCTACACCTTC. Translation gives CASSSGTGGYGYGYTF.

The V gene is TRBV7-3, the J gene TRBJ2-6, with D unclear. V was trimmed by 5 bases and J by 2 bases, leaving 16 bases between them. Germline V gene data show CDR1 as SGHTA and CDR2 as FQGTGA. This CDR3 region has 17 residues. CDR3 protein: CASSPWANPAGANVLTF. CDR3 DNA sequence: TGTGCCAGCAGCCCCTGGGCCAATCCTGCTGGGGCCAACGTCCTGACTTTC.

The V gene is TRBV9, the J gene TRBJ2-7, with 10 bases fitting TRBD1. The ends lost 4 bases at V and 3 bases at J; junction bases unmatched: 4. Germline loops: CDR1 SGDLS, CDR2 YYNGEE. CDR3 length: 14 residues. The CDR3 here is CASSSGTGVYEQYF. Written as DNA, the CDR3 is TGTGCCAGCAGCTCTGGGACAGGGGTCTACGAGCAGTACTTC.

This chain joins TRBV5-1 and TRBJ2-2; 8 nucleotides agree with TRBD2. The CDR3 runs 14 residues. Trimming removed 9 bases from V and 4 bases from J; junction bases left unmatched: 8. Germline V lookup: CDR1 SGHRS, CDR2 YFSETQ. CDR3 region: CATSAGAVTGELFF. The CDR3 DNA is TGCGCCACCTCAGCGGGGGCGGTCACCGGGGAGCTGTTTTTT.